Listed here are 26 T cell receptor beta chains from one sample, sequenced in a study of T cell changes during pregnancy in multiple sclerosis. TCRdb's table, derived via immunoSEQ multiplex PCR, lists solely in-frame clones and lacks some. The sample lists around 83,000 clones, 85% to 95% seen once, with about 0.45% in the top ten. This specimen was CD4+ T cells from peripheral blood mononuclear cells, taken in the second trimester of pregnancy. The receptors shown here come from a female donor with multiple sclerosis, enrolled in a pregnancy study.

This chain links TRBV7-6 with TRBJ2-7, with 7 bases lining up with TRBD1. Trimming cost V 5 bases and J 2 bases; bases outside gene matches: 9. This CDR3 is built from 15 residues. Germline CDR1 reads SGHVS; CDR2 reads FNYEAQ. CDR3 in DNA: TGTGCCAGCAGCCCTGGGACAGCAGGCACCTACGAGCAGTACTTC. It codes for CASSPGTAGTYEQYF.

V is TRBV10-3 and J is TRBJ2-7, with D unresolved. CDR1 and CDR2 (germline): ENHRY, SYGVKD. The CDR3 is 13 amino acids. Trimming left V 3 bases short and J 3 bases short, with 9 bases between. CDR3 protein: CAISDRYYYEQYF. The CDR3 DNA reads TGTGCCATCAGTGACAGATATTACTACGAGCAGTACTTC.

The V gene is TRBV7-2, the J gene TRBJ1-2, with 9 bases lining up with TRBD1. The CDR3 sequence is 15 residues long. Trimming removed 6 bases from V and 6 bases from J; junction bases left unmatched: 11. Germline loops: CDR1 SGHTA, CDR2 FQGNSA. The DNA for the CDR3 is TGTGCCAGCAGTCCCCCGACAGGGGGAGATCATGGCTACACCTTC. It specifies CASSPPTGGDHGYTF.

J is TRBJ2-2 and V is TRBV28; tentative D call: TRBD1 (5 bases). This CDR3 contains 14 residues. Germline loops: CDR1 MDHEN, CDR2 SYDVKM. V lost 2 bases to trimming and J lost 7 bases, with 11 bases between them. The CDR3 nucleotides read TGTGCCAGCAGTTTAGGCAGGGTCTTCGGGGAGCTGTTTTTT. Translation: CASSLGRVFGELFF.

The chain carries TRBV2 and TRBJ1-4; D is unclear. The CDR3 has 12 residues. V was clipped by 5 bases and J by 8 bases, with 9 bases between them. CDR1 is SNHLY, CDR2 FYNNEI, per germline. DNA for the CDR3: TGTGCCAGCAGTACTGGGCCGGAAAAACTGTTTTTT. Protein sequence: CASSTGPEKLFF. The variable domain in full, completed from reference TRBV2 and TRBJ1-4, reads EPEVTQTPSHQVTQMGQEVILRCVPISNHLYFYWYRQILGQKVEFLVSFYNNEISEKSEIFDDQFSVERPDGSNFTLKIRSTKLEDSAMYFCASSTGPEKLFFGSGTQLSVL.

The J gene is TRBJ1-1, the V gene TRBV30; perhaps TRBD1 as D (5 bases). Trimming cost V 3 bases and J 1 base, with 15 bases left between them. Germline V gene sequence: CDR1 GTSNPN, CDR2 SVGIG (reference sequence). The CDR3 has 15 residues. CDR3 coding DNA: TGTGCCTGGAGCTATCCGTTGACAGAGAACACTGAAGCTTTCTTT. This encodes CAWSYPLTENTEAFF.

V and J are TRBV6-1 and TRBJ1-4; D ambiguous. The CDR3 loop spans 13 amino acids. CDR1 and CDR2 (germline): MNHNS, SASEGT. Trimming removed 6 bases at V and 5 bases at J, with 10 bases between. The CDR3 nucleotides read TGTGCCAGCAGGACCGACTGGAATGAAAAACTGTTTTTT. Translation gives CASRTDWNEKLFF.

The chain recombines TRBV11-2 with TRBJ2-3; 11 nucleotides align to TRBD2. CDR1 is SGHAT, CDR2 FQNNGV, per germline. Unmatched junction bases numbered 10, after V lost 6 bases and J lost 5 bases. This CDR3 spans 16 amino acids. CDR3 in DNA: TGTGCCAGCAGTCCCGGGAATAGCGGGGGGGGAGATACGCAGTATTTT. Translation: CASSPGNSGGGDTQYF.

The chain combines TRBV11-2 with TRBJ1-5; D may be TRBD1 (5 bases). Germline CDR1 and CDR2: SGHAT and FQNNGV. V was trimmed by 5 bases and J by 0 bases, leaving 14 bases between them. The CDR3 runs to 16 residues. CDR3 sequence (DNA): TGTGCCAGCAGCACCGACAGTATTAATAGCAATCAGCCCCAGCATTTT. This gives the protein CASSTDSINSNQPQHF.

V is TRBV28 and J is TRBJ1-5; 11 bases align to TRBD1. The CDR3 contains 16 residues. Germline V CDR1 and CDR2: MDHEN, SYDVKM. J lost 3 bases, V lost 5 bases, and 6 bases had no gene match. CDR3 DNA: TGTGCCAGCAGTATAAGGGACAGGGGGGACAATCAGCCCCAGCATTTT. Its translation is CASSIRDRGDNQPQHF. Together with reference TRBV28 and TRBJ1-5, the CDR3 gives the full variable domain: DVKVTQSSRYLVKRTGEKVFLECVQDMDHENMFWYRQDPGLGLRLIYFSYDVKMKEKGDIPEGYSVSREKKERFSLILESASTNQTSMYLCASSIRDRGDNQPQHFGDGTRLSIL.

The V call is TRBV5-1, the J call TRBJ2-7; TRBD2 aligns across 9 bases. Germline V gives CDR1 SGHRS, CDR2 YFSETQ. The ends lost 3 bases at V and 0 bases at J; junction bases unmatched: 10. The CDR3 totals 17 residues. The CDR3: CASSSSSSGISSYEQYF. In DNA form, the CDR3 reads TGCGCCAGCAGCTCGTCTTCTAGCGGGATCAGCTCCTACGAGCAGTACTTC.

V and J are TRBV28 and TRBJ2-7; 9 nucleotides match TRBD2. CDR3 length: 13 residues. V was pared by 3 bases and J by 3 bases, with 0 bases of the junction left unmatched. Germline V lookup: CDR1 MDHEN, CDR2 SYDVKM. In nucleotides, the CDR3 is TGTGCCAGCAGTTTTAGCGGGAGCTACGAGCAGTACTTC. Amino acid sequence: CASSFSGSYEQYF.

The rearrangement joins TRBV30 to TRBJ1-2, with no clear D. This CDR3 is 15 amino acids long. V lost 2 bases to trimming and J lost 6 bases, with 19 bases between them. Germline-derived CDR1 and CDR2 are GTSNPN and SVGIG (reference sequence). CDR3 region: CAWSPTVYSVNGYTF. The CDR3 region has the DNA TGTGCCTGGAGTCCTACAGTTTATTCAGTTAATGGCTACACCTTC.

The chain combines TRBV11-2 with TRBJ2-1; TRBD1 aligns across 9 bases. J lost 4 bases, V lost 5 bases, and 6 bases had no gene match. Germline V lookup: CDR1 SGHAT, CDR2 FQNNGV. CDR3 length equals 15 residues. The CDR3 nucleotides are TGTGCCAGCAGCCCCGACAGGGGGAATTACAATGAGCAGTTCTTC. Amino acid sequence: CASSPDRGNYNEQFF.

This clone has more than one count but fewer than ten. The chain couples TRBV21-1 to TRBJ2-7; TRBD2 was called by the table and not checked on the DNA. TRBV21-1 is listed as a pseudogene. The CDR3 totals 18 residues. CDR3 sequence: CASSPEDREAGTTYEQYF. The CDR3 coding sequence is TGTGCCAGCAGCCCCGAAGATCGGGAGGCAGGGACAACCTACGAGCAGTACTTC.

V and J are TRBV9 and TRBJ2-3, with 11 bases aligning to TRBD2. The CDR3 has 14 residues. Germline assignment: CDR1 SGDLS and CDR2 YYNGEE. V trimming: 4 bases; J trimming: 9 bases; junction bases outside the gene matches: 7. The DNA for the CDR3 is TGTGCCAGCAGCCTAACTAGCGGGGGAGTAACGCAGTATTTT. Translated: CASSLTSGGVTQYF.

The CDR3 protein is CASRLASAGGYEQYF. CDR3 nucleotides: TGTGCAAGTCGCTTAGCCTCCGCAGGAGGCTACGAGCAGTACTTC. The rearrangement joins TRBV12-2 to TRBJ2-7; the D segment call TRBD2 is taken from the table without a DNA check. TRBV12-2 represents a pseudogene. This CDR3 is built from 15 residues.

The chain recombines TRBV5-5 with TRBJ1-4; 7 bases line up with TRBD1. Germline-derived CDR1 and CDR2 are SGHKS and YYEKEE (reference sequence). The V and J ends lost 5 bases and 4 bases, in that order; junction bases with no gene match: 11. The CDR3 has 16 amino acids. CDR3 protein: CASSVSGTAFNEKLFF. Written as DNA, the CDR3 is TGTGCCAGCAGTGTGTCTGGGACAGCGTTTAATGAAAAACTGTTTTTT.

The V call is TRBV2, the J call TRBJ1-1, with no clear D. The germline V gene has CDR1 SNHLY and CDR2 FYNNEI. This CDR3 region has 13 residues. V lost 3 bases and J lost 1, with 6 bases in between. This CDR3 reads CASSEEGNTEAFF. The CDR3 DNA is TGTGCCAGCAGTGAGGAGGGGAACACTGAAGCTTTCTTT. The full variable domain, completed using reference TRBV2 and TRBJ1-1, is EPEVTQTPSHQVTQMGQEVILRCVPISNHLYFYWYRQILGQKVEFLVSFYNNEISEKSEIFDDQFSVERPDGSNFTLKIRSTKLEDSAMYFCASSEEGNTEAFFGQGTRLTVV.

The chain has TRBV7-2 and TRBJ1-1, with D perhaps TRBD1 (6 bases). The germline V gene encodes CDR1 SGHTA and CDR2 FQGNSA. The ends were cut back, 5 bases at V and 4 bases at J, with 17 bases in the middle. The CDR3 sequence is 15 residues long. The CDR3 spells CASSRGGVGITEAFF. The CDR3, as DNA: TGTGCCAGCAGCCGAGGGGGTGTGGGGATCACTGAAGCTTTCTTT.

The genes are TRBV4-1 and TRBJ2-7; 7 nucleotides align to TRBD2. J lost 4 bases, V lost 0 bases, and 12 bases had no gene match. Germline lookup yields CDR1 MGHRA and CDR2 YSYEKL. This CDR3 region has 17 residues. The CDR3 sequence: CASSQDSQTSTSYEQYF. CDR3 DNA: TGCGCCAGCAGCCAAGATTCCCAGACTAGCACCTCTTACGAGCAGTACTTC.

The chain's CDR3 is CASSLGRGRTGELFF. DNA for the CDR3: TGTGCCAGCAGCTTAGGGCGGGGGAGGACCGGGGAGCTGTTTTTT. The chain couples TRBV7-8 to TRBJ2-2; 7 nucleotides line up with TRBD2. The junction had 4 bases not matched to a gene; V was cut back by 1 base and J by 5 bases. Germline V lookup: CDR1 SGHVS, CDR2 FQNEAQ. The CDR3 runs to 15 residues. Complete variable domain (other parts from reference TRBV7-8 and TRBJ2-2): GAGVSQSPRYKVAKRGQDVALRCDPISGHVSLFWYQQALGQGPEFLTYFQNEAQLDKSGLPSDRFFAERPEGSVSTLKIQRTQQEDSAVYLCASSLGRGRTGELFFGEGSRLTVL.

The CDR3 spells CSVGGQASGGDTQYF. CDR3 nucleotide sequence: TGCAGCGTTGGTGGACAGGCCAGCGGAGGAGATACGCAGTATTTT. The chain is built from TRBV29-1 and TRBJ2-3; 7 nucleotides match TRBD1. The CDR3 is made up of 15 amino acids. Trimming at V came to 4 bases and at J to 5 bases, leaving 12 bases not matched to a gene. Germline-derived CDR1 and CDR2 are SQVTM and ANQGSEA.

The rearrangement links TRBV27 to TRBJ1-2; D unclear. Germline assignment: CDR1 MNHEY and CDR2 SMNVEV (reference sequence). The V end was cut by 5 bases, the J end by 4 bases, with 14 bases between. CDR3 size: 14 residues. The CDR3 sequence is CASSLRSRFYGYTF. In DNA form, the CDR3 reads TGTGCCAGCAGTCTTAGGTCCAGGTTCTATGGCTACACCTTC.

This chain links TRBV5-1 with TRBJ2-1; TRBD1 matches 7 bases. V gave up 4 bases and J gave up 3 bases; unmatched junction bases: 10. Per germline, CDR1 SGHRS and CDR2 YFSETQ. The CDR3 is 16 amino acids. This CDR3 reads CASSITGTEIYNEQFF. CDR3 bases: TGCGCCAGCAGCATAACCGGGACAGAGATCTACAATGAGCAGTTCTTC.

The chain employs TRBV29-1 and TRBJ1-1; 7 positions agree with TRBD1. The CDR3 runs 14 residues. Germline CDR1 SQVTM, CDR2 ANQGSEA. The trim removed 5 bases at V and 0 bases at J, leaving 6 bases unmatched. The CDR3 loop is CSVSPTGMNTEAFF. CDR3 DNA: TGCAGCGTTTCACCGACAGGGATGAACACTGAAGCTTTCTTT. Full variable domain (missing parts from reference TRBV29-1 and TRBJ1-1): SAVISQKPSRDICQRGTSLTIQCQVDSQVTMMFWYRQQPGQSLTLIATANQGSEATYESGFVIDKFPISRPNLTFSTLTVSNMSPEDSSIYLCSVSPTGMNTEAFFGQGTRLTVV.